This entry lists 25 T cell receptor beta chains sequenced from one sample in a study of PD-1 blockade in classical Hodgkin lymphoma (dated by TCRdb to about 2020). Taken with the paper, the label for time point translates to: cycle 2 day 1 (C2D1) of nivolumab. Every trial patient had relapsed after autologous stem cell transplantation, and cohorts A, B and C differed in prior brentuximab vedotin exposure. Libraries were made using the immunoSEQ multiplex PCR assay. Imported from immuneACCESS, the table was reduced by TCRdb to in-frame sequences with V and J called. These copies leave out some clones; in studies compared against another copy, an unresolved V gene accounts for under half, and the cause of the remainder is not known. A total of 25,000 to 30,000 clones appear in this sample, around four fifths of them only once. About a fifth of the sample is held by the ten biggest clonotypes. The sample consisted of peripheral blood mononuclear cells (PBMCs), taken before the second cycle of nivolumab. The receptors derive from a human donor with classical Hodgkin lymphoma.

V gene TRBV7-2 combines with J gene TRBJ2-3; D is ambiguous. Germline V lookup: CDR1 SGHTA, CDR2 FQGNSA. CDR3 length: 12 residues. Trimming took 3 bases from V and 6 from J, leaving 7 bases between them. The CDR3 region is CASSFLRDTQYF. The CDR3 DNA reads TGTGCCAGCAGCTTCCTCAGGGATACGCAGTATTTT.

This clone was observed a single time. The DNA for the CDR3 is TGCAGCGTTGGGGGCGGTGGGAGCACAGATACGCAGTATTTT. Protein sequence: CSVGGGGSTDTQYF. The chain combines TRBV29-1 with TRBJ2-3, with D tentatively TRBD1 (5 bases). The CDR3 consists of 14 residues. Trimming shortened V by 4 bases and J by 0 bases, and 11 bases separated the two germline ends. Germline V CDR1 and CDR2: SQVTM, ANQGSEA.

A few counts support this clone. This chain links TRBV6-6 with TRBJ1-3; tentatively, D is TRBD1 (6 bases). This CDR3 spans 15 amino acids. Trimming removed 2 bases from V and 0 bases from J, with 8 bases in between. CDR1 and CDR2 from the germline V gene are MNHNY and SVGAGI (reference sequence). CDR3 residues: CASSYGQSSGNTIYF. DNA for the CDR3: TGTGCCAGCAGTTACGGACAGAGCTCTGGAAACACCATATATTTT.

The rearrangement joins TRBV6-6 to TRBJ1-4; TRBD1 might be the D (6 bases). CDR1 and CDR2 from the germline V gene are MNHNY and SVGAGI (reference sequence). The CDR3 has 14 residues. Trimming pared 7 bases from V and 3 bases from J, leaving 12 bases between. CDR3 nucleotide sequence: TGTGCCAGCACAAATGGACAGCCTAATGAAAAACTGTTTTTT. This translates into CASTNGQPNEKLFF.

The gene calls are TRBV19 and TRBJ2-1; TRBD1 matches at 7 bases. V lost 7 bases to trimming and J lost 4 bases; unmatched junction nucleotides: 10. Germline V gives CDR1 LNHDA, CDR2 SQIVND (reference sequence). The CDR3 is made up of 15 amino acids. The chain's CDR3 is CASTQRTGQYNEQFF. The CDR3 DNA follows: TGTGCCAGTACTCAAAGGACAGGTCAGTACAATGAGCAGTTCTTC.

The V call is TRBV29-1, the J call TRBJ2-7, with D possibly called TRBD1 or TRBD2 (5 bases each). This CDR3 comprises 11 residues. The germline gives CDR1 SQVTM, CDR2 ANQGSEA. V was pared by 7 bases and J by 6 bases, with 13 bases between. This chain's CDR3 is CSAGTAGEQYF. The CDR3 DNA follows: TGCAGCGCCGGGACGGCCGGCGAGCAGTACTTC.

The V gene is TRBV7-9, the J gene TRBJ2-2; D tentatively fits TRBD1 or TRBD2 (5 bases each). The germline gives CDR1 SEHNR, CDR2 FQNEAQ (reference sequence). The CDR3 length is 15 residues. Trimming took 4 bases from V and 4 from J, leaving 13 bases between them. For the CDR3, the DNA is TGTGCCAGCAGCTCAACGAGAGGGGTCACCGGGGAGCTGTTTTTT. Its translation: CASSSTRGVTGELFF.

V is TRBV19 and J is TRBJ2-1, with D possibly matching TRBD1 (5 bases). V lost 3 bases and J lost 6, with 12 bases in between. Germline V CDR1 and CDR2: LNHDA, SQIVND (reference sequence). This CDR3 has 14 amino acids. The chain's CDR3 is CASSIWAGRNEQFF. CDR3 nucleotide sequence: TGTGCCAGTAGTATTTGGGCAGGGCGCAATGAGCAGTTCTTC.

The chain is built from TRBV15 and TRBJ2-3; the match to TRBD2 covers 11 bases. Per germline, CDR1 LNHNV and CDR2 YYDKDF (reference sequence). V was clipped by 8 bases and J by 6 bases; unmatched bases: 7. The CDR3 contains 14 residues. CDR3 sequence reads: CATGTSGSGDTQYF. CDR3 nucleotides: TGTGCCACCGGTACTAGCGGGAGTGGGGATACGCAGTATTTT.

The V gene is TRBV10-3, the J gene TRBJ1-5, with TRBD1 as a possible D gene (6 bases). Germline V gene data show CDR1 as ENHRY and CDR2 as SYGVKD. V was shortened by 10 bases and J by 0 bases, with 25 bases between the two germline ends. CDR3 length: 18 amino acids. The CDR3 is CATGSGTTITYSNQPQHF. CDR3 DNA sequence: TGTGCCACCGGATCCGGGACAACAATTACCTATAGCAATCAGCCCCAGCATTTT.

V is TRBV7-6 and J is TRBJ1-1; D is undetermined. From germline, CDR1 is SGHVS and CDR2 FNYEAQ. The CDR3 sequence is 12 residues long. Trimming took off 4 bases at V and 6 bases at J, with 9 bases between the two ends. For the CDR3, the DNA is TGTGCCAGCAGCTCCCCCTTTTCTGAAGCTTTCTTT. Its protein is CASSSPFSEAFF.

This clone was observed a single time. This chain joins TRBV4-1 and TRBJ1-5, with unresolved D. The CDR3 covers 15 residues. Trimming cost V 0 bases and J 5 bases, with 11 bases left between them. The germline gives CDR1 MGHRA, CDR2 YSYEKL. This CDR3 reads CASSQDKGRDQPQHF. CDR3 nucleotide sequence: TGCGCCAGCAGCCAAGATAAAGGAAGGGATCAGCCCCAGCATTTT.

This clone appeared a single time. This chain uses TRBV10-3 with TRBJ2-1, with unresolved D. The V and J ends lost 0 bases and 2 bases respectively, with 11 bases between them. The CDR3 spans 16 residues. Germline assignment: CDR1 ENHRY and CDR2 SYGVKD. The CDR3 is CAISESHPSAYNEQFF. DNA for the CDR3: TGTGCCATCAGTGAGTCGCACCCCTCGGCCTACAATGAGCAGTTCTTC.

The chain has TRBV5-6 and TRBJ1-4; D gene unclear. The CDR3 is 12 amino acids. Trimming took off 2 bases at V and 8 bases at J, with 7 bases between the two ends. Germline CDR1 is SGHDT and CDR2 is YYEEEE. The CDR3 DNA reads TGTGCCAGCAGCTTTGGCGACGAAAAACTGTTTTTT. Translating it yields CASSFGDEKLFF.

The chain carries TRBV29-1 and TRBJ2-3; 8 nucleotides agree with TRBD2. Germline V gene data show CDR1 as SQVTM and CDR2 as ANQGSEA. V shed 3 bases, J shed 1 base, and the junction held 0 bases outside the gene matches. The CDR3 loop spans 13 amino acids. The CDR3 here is CSVETSGTDTQYF. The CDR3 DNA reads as TGCAGCGTTGAGACTAGCGGCACAGATACGCAGTATTTT.

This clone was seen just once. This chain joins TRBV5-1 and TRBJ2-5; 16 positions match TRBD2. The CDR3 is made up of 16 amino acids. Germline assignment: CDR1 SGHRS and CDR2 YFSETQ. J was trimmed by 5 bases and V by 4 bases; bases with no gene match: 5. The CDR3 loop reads CASSTGTSGRDETQYF. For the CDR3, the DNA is TGCGCCAGCAGCACCGGGACTAGCGGGAGGGACGAGACCCAGTACTTC.

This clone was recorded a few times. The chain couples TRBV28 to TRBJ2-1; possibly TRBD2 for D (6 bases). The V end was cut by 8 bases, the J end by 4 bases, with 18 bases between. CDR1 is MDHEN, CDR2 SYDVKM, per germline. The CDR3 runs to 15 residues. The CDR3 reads CASSQGGTFYNEQFF. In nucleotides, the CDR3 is TGTGCCAGCTCCCAGGGAGGTACCTTTTACAATGAGCAGTTCTTC.

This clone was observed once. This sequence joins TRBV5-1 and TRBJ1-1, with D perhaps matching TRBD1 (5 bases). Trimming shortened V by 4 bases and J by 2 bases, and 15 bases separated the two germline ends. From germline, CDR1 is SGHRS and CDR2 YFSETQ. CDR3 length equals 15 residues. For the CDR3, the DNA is TGCGCCAGCAGCCCCAGGGAGGGACTTAACACTGAAGCTTTCTTT. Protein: CASSPREGLNTEAFF.

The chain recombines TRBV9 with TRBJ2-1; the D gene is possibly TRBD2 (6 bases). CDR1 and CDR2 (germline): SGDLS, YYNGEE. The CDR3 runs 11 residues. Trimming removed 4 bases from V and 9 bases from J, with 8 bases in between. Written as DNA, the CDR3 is TGTGCCAGCAGCCACGGGGGTGAGCAGTTCTTC. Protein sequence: CASSHGGEQFF. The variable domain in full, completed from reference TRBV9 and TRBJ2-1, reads DSGVTQTPKHLITATGQRVTLRCSPRSGDLSVYWYQQSLDQGLQFLIQYYNGEERAKGNILERFSAQQFPDLHSELNLSSLELGDSALYFCASSHGGEQFFGPGTRLTVL.

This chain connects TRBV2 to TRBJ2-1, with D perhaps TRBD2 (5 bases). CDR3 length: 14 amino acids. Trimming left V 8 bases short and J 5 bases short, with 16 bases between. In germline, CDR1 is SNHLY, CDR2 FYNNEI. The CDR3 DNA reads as TGTGCCAGCGGGAGCGGACCGCTCCACAATGAGCAGTTCTTC. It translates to CASGSGPLHNEQFF.

This CDR3 is CASSVGLAGNSANTGELFF. Here the CDR3 DNA reads TGTGCCAGCAGCGTAGGGTTAGCGGGGAACTCTGCGAACACCGGGGAGCTGTTTTTT. The V gene is TRBV9, the J gene TRBJ2-2; 8 bases line up with TRBD2. Trimming took 0 bases from V and 0 from J; bases not matched to a gene: 10. The CDR3 extends over 19 amino acids. Germline CDR1 is SGDLS and CDR2 is YYNGEE.

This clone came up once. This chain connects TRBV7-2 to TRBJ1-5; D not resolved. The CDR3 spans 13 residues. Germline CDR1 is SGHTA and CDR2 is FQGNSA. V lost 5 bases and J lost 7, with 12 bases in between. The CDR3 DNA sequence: TGTGCCAGCAGCCGTGGGTTAAGGCAGCCCCAGCATTTT. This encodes CASSRGLRQPQHF.

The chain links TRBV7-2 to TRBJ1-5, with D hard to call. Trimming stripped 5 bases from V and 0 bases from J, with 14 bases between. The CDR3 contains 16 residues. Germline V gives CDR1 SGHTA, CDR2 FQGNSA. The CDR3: CASSPGSQYSNQPQHF. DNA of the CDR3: TGTGCCAGCAGCCCGGGGTCACAGTATAGCAATCAGCCCCAGCATTTT.

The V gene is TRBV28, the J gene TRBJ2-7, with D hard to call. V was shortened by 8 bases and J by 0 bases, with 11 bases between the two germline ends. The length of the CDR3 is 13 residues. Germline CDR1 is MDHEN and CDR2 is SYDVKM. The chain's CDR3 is CASWTKSSYEQYF. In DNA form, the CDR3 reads TGTGCCAGCTGGACCAAAAGCTCCTACGAGCAGTACTTC.

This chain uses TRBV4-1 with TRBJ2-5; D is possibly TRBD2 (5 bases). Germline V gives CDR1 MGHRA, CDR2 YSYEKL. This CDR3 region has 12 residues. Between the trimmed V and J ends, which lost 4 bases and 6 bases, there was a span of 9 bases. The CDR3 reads CASSLDFQTQYF. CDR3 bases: TGCGCCAGCAGCCTGGACTTTCAGACCCAGTACTTC.